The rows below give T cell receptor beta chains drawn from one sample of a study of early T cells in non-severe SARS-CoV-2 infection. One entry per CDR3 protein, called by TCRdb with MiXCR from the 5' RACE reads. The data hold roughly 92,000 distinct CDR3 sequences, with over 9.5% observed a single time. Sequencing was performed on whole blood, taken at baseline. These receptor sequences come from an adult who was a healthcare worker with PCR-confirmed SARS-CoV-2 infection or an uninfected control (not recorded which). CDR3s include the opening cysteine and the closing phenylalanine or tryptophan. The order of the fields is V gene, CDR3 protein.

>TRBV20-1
CSARDRTGLTYEQYF
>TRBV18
CASSPRTNNEQFF
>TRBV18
CASSDRGHSSYNEQFF
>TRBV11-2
CASSLVPGVETQYF
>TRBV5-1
CASSLAQRSYTF
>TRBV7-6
CASSPIPSGGIEQYF
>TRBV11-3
CASSPSLMGSYNEQFF
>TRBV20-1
CSAPPDMNTEAFF
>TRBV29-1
CSVERPLEETQYF
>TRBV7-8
CASSLAWTGDYEQYF
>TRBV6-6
CASSYFFGGTDTDTQYF
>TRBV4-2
CASSRGQESTEAFF
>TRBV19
CASSVQGLAGYEQYF
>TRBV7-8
CASSRTPDTQYF
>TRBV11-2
CASSLDPRRDRSSYEQYF
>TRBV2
CASSTTGDYGYTF
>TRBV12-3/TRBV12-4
CASSLGAELNNSPLHF
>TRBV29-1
CSGTKGALAFF
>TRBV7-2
CASSLVRRSTDTQYF
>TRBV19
CASSIDLGYEQYF
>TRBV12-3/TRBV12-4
CASTRTGPDSPLHF
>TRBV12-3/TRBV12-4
CASSLRVTGPDQPQHF
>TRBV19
CASSIGPQYNEQFF
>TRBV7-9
CASSLTGKDDTQYF
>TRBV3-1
CASSPGTSGGGETQYF
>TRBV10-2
CASSRWGASYEQYF
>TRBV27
CASRGDEQYF
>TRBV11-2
CASSLGQGKFEQYF
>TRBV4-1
CASSHDDKGQPQHF
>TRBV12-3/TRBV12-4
CASSFRGPNEKLFF
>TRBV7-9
CASSLGRDRRIQETQYF
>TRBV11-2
CASSTGTRSTDTQYF
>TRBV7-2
CASIPGTGPYEQYF
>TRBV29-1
CSAPGQMSSYNEQFF
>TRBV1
CTSSQVSLNTEAFF
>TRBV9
CASGDSSNQPQHF
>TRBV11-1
CASSLKGVGGYTF
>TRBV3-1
CASSQSGGAPNEQFF
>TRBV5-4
CASSPGLAGTTDTQYF
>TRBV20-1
CSTQGSNTEAFF
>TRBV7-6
CASSLAVAGRLQETQYF
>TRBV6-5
CASTSGAKNIQYF
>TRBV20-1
CSARDLQGGNTGELFF
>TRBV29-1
CSAREFSYEQYF
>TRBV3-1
CASSQGLAGVPLGEEQFF
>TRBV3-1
CASSQEFAGISGNTIYF
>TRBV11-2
CASSLQRETTDTQYF
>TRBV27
CASSLVRVAGGRQYF
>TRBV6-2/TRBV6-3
CASSYPGDGQYEQYF
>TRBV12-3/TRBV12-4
CASSLSLAGGTGTYNEQFF
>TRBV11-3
CAIEDRDTYNEQFF
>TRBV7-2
CASSPFGGPYEQYF
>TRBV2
CASTPGVTYEQYF
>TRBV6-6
CASKTGTSGEKLFF
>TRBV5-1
CASPYRRGGKTDTQYF